The clone carrying this T cell receptor beta chain has ten or more counts. As yet, its antigen is unknown. Ahead of thyroid surgery, no patient had received treatment of any kind. Study processing details: Between-group CDR3 differences, defined by clinicopathological status, yielded a distant-metastasis classifier for papillary thyroid cancer. TCRdb re-called the PCR reads via MiXCR. Here the V and J calls rest on TCRdb's processing, not on the authors' analysis. This sample has under 45,000 clones; about a sixth occur once, and the top ten carry roughly 9.6%. The data belong to a study of metastatic and nonmetastatic thyroid tumors. Study results and limitations: Significantly greater TCR beta diversity was reportedly found in malignant thyroid tumors than in benign nodules (in blood and tumor).

Trimming left V 11 bases short and J 6 bases short, with 23 bases between. The CDR3 covers 14 residues. Germline lookup yields CDR1 SNHLY and CDR2 FYNNEI. This sequence was found in a female donor with papillary thyroid cancer or a benign thyroid nodule (not recorded which). Some clones in this sample may be carry-over from other donors' samples. The sequenced material came from tumor tissue. The J gene is TRBJ2-7, the V gene TRBV2; D not resolved. The CDR3 spells CAGIPGQGSFEQYF. For the CDR3, the DNA is TGTGCCGGCATTCCTGGGCAAGGTTCTTTCGAGCAGTACTTC.